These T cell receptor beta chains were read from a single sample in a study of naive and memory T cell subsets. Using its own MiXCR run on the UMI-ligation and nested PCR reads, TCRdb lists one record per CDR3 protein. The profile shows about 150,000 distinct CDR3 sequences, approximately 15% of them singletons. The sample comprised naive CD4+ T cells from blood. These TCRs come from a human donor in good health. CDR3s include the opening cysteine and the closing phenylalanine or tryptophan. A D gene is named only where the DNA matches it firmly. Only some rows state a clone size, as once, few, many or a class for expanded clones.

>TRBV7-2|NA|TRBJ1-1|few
TGTGCCAGCAGATACGACAGGAACACTGAAGCTTTCTTT
CASRYDRNTEAFF
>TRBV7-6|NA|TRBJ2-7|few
TGTGCCAGCAGCTTAGTGCAGGGAAACTCCTACGAGCAGTACTTC
CASSLVQGNSYEQYF
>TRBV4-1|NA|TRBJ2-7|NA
TGCGCCAGCAGCTCCATGTCTTCGCACAAAGGGTTCTACGAGCAGTACTTC
CASSSMSSHKGFYEQYF
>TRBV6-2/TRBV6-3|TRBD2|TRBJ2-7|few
TGTGCCAGCAGTTGGGCCCCTAGCGGGAGACACATCTACGAGCAGTACTTC
CASSWAPSGRHIYEQYF
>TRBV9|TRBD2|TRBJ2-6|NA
TGTGCCAGCAGCGGTCAGCGGGGCCCCCCCGGGGCCAACGTCCTGACTTTC
CASSGQRGPPGANVLTF
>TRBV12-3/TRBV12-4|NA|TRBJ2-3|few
TGTGCCAGCAGCACCAGCGGGCAAAGCACAGATACGCAGTATTTT
CASSTSGQSTDTQYF
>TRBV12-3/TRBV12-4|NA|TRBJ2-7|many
TGTGCCAGCACCTCAGTTATAGCGCCCAACGAGCAGTACTTC
CASTSVIAPNEQYF
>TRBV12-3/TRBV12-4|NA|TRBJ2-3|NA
TGTGCCAGCAGTTTGATAGACTTCACAGATACGCAGTATTTT
CASSLIDFTDTQYF
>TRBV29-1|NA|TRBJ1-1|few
TGCAGCGTAAGTGGGTTCCTATCTGAAGCTTTCTTT
CSVSGFLSEAFF
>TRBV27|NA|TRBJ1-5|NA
TGTGCCAGCAGTTTATATCCAGGGTCAGGCAATCAGCCCCAGCATTTT
CASSLYPGSGNQPQHF
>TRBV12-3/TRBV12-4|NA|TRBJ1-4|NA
TGTGCCAGCAGTTCGGGGGGAGGTGAAAAACTGTTTTTT
CASSSGGGEKLFF
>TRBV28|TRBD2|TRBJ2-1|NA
TGTGCCAGCAGGACAGGTGCTAGCGGGGACCACGACTCTCAGTTCTTC
CASRTGASGDHDSQFF
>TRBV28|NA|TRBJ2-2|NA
TGTGCCAGCAGCCCCTATCGTAGCACCGGGGAGCTGTTTTTT
CASSPYRSTGELFF
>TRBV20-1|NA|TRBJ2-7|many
TGCAGTGCTGGGGCGCCCGGGCTCGAGCAGTACTTC
CSAGAPGLEQYF
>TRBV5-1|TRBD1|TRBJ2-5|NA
TGCGCCAGCAGCTTGGTGGGGGACAGGTTTGTGACCCAGTACTTC
CASSLVGDRFVTQYF
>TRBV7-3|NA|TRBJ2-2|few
TGTGCCAGCAGCTCCGCCTGGGGGAACACCGGGGAGCTGTTTTTT
CASSSAWGNTGELFF
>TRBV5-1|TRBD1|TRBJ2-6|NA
TGCGCCAGCAGCTTGGTGGGACAGATATCTGGGGCCAACGTCCTGACTTTC
CASSLVGQISGANVLTF
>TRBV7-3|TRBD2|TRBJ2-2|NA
TGTGCCAGCAGCCGCGGACTAGCGGGGTCCGGGGAGCTGTTTTTT
CASSRGLAGSGELFF
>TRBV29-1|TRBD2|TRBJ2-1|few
TGCAGCGCCCCTGGACTAGCGGGAACCAACCTCTACAATGAGCAGTTCTTC
CSAPGLAGTNLYNEQFF
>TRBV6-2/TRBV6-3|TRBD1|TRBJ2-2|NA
TGTGCCACCTCCCGGACAGGGAAGAACACCGGGGAGCTGTTTTTT
CATSRTGKNTGELFF
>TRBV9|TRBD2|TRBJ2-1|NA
TGTGCCAGCAGCGTAAGACTAGCGGGAGACAATGAGCAGTTCTTC
CASSVRLAGDNEQFF
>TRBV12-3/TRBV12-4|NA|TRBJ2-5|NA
TGTGCCAGCAGCTGGTCCCAAGAGACCCAGTACTTC
CASSWSQETQYF
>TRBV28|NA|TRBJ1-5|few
TGTGCCAGCAGTTCGCCTGTCGGGGGAGATCAGCCCCAGCATTTT
CASSSPVGGDQPQHF
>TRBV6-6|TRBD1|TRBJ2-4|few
TGTGCCAGCAGCCGAGGGGGACCTAAGGACAGGGTAGCAAACATTCAGTACTTC
CASSRGGPKDRVANIQYF
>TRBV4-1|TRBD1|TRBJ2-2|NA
TGCGCCAGCAGCCAAGATCCGGGGATGACAGGGACCGGGGAGCTGTTTTTT
CASSQDPGMTGTGELFF
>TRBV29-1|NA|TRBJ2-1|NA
TGCAGCGTTGGGGACAGGGTCGGTAGCGGGATGGGTAAGCAGTTCTTC
CSVGDRVGSGMGKQFF
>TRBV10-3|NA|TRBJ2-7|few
TGTGCCATCATGGGACAAAACTCCTACGAGCAGTACTTC
CAIMGQNSYEQYF
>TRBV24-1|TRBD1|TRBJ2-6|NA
TGTGCCACCAGTGAGTACAGGGGTCGTGGGGCCAACGTCCTGACTTTC
CATSEYRGRGANVLTF
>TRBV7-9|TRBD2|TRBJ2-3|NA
TGTGCCAGCAGCTTAGGAATAGCGGGGCTCACAGATACGCAGTATTTT
CASSLGIAGLTDTQYF
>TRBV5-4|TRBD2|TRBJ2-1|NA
TGTGCCAGCAGCAGCCAGGGCGGGAGGGCTGGCAATGAGCAGTTCTTC
CASSSQGGRAGNEQFF
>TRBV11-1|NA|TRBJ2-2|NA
TGTGCCAGCAGCTTATTTTACCGAGAAACCGGGGAGCTGTTTTTT
CASSLFYRETGELFF
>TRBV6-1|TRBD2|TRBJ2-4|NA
TGTGCCAGCAGTCGGCTAGCGGGAGGGGCAGATGGTGGCATTCAGTACTTC
CASSRLAGGADGGIQYF
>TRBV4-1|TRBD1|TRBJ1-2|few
TGCGCCAGCAGCCAACCCACACAGGGGGTATATGGCTACACCTTC
CASSQPTQGVYGYTF
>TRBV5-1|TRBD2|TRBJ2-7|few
TGCGCCAGCAGCTTGGTTAGCGGGAGCTCCTACGAGCAGTACTTC
CASSLVSGSSYEQYF
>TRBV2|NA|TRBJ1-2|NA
TGTGCCAGCAGACCCGACGGGGCCCGTAGCTATGGCTACACCTTC
CASRPDGARSYGYTF
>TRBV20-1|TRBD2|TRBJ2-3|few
TGCAGTGCGGCTAGCGGGAGCCAGACAGATACGCAGTATTTT
CSAASGSQTDTQYF
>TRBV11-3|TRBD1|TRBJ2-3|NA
TGTGCCAGCACCACAGGGTGCCGACAGGGTCAGAGCACAGATACGCAGTATTTT
CASTTGCRQGQSTDTQYF
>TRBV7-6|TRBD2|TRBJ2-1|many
TGTGCCAGCAGCCCCCGCGGCGGGAGATCTGAGCAGTTCTTC
CASSPRGGRSEQFF
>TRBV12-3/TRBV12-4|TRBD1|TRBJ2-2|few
TGTGCCAGCAGTCCCACAGGGACAGGGAACACCGGGGAGCTGTTTTTT
CASSPTGTGNTGELFF
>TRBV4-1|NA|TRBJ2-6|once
TGCGCCAGCAGCCAAGGGGCCGTTCCCTCTGGGGCCAACGTCCTGACTTTC
CASSQGAVPSGANVLTF
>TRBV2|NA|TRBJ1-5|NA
TGTGCCAGCAGTGCGGGGGTGATGGCGAGCAATCAGCCCCAGCATTTT
CASSAGVMASNQPQHF
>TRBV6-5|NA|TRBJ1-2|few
TGTGCCAGCAGTGGAGAAAAATACTATGGCTACACCTTC
CASSGEKYYGYTF
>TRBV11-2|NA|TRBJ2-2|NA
TGTGCCAGCAGCTTAGGCAGATATAACACCGGGGAGCTGTTTTTT
CASSLGRYNTGELFF
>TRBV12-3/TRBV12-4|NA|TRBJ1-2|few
TGTGCCAGCAGAAGGCTACAGGGACTATATGGCTACACCTTC
CASRRLQGLYGYTF
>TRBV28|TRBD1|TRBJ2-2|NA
TGTGCCAGCAGTTTAACCAGGGGGAGCACCGGGGAGCTGTTTTTT
CASSLTRGSTGELFF
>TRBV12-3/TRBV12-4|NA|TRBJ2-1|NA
TGTGCCAGCAGTTTATGGCGGGCCAGGGGTGATAACAATGAGCAGTTCTTC
CASSLWRARGDNNEQFF
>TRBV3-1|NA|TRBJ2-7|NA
TGTGCCAGCAGCCGACAAGTTATTAGCTGGGGTGCCTACGAGCAGTACTTC
CASSRQVISWGAYEQYF